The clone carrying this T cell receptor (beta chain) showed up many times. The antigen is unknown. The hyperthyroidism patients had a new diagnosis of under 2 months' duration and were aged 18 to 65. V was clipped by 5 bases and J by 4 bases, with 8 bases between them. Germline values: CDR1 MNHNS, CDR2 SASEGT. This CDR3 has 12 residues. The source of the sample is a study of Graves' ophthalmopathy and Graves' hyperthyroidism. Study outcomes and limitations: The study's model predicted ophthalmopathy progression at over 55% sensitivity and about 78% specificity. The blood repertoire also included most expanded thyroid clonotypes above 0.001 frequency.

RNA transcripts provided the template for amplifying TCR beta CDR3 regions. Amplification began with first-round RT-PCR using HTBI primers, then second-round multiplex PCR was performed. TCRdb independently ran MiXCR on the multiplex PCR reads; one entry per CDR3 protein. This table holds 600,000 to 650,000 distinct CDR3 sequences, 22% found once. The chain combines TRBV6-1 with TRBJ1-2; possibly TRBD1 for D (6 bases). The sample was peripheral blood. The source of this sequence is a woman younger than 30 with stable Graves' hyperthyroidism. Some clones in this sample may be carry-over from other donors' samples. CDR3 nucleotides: TGTGCCAGCAGTCAGGGGATCTATGGCTACACCTTC. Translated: CASSQGIYGYTF.